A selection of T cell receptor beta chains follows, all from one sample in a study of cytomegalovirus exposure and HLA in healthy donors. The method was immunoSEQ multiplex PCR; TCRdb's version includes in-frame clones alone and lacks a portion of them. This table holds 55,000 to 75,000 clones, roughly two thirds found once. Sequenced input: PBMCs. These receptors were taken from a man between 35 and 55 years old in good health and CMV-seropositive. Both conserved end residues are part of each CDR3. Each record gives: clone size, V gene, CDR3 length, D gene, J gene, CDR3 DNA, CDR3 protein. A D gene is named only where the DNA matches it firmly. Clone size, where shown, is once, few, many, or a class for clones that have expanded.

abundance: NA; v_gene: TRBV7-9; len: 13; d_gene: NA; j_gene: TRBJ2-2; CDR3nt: TGTGCCAGCAAATTGGAGGGGGCGAGGGAGCTGTTTTTT; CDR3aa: CASKLEGARELFF
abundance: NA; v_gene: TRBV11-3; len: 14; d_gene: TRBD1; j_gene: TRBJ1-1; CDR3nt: TGTGCCAGCAGCTTAGCAGGGGGCGGTACTGAAGCTTTCTTT; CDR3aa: CASSLAGGGTEAFF
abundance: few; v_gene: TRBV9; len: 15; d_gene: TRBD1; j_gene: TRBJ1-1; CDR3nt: TGTGCCAGCAGCGCTCACAGGGGCATGAACACTGAAGCTTTCTTT; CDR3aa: CASSAHRGMNTEAFF
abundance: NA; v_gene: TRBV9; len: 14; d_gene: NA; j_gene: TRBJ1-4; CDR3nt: TGTGCCAGCAGCGTCGGAGCAACTAATGAAAAACTGTTTTTT; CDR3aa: CASSVGATNEKLFF
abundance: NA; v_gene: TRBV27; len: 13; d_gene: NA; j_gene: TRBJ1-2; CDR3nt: TGTGCCAGCAGTTCGGTTAATAACTATGGCTACACCTTC; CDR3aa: CASSSVNNYGYTF
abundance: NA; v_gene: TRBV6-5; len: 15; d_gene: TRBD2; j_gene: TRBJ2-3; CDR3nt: TGTGCCAGCAGACCGGGGGGGGCGAGATTCGATACGCAGTATTTT; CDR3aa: CASRPGGARFDTQYF
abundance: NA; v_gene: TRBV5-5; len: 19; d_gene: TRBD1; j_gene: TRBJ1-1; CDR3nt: TGTGCCAGCAGCAGTACCGGGACAGGGGGCTTGTCGGGTTTAACTGAAGCTTTCTTT; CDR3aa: CASSSTGTGGLSGLTEAFF
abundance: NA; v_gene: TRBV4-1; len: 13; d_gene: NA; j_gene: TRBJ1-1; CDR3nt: TGCGCCAGCAGCCAGATACAGGGAACTGAAGCTTTCTTT; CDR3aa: CASSQIQGTEAFF
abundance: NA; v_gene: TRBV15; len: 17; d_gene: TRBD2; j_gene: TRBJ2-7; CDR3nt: TGTGCCACCAGCAGAGATGGATTGGGGGGGACGCTCGACGAGCAGTACTTC; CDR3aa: CATSRDGLGGTLDEQYF
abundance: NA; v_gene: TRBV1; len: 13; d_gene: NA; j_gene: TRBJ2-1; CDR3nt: TGCACCAGCAGCCAGGATCTAGAGGGTGAGCAGTTCTTC; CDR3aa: CTSSQDLEGEQFF
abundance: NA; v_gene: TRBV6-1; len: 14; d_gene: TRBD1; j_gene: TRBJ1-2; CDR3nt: TGTGCCAGCACTTCAGGGGGCGCGTTCTATGGCTACACCTTC; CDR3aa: CASTSGGAFYGYTF
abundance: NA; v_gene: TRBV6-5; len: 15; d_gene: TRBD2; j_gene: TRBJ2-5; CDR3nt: TGTGCCAGCAGCAGGACTAGCGGTAAACCAGAGACCCAGTACTTC; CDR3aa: CASSRTSGKPETQYF
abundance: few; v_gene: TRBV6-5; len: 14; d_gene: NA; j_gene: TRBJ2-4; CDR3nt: TGTGCCAGTTCGATGCAGTTCGCCAAAAACATTCAGTACTTC; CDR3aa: CASSMQFAKNIQYF
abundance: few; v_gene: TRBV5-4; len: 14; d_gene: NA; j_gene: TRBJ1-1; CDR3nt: TGTGCCAGCAGCTTTGCAGGGATGAACACTGAAGCTTTCTTT; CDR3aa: CASSFAGMNTEAFF